The clone carrying this TCR beta chain came up a few times. Its antigen is unidentified. The authors loaded about 200 ng DNA, 25,000 to 30,000 T cell genomes, into sorted-subset replicate PCRs. Repertoires were generated with immunoSEQ multiplex PCR, while TCRdb's copy carries only in-frame clones and drops some. The sample holds about 2.1 million clones, about 94% seen once. The sample belongs to a study of shared clonotypes between healthy human individuals. Germline CDR1 is MNHNY and CDR2 is SVGAGI (reference sequence). The CDR3 has 14 residues. The V gene lost 5 bases and the J gene lost 2 bases, with 12 bases spanning the gap. Study-level results: Tissue TCR repertoires likely differ from these blood-only repertoires.

Naive CD8 cells lacked CD45RO and underwent positive selection for CCR7, leaving out terminally differentiated effector memory CD45RA+ cells. Donors were healthy HIV-negative adults without recent acute infections or vaccinations. Sequenced sample: naive CD8+ T cells from PBMCs. This chain connects TRBV6-6 to TRBJ1-2; D is possibly TRBD1 (6 bases). The sequence was obtained from a man younger than 35 in good health. Some clones in this sample may be carry-over from other donors' samples. The CDR3 sequence is CASSGVDRNYGYTF. CDR3 coding DNA: TGTGCCAGCAGTGGAGTCGACAGGAACTATGGCTACACCTTC.